The rows below give T cell receptor beta chains drawn from one sample of a study of blood T cell repertoires in COVID-19. This table comes from immunoSEQ multiplex PCR, and its TCRdb copy is limited to in-frame clones, with some not included. The table shows approximately 360,000 clones, with roughly 90% occurring only once. Sequenced input: peripheral blood. The receptors stem from a man aged 40-55 years with acute or convalescent COVID-19. Both conserved end residues are trimmed from each CDR3.

TRBV19	TRBJ1-2	ASNRQGAWGYT
TRBV5-1	TRBJ1-4	ASSSHRGRDEKLF
TRBV6-4	TRBJ2-2	ASSDEGNTGELF
TRBV5-6	TRBJ2-7	ASSLGTGWYEQY
TRBV5-4	TRBJ2-2	ASSFYFAAGGFRELF
TRBV12-3/TRBV12-4	TRBJ2-5	ASGREETQY
TRBV6-6	TRBJ1-3	ASSYTPRSGNTIY
TRBV20-1	TRBJ1-2	SANAGNGYT
TRBV11-1	TRBJ2-5	ASSFRAVRGETQY
TRBV4-3	TRBJ1-5	ASSHSQGAQPQH
TRBV2	TRBJ1-1	ASSEAQGAAF
TRBV5-1	TRBJ2-7	ASSKAGTSGRTTEQY
TRBV5-1	TRBJ2-3	ASSLEQPGWSDTQY
TRBV5-8	TRBJ2-3	ASSLVTSGGDCEDTQY
TRBV6-5	TRBJ1-2	ASTRTGGDYGYT
TRBV6-4	TRBJ2-1	ASSGGRASGKNEQF
TRBV5-1	TRBJ2-2	ASSLGSTGGGTGELF
TRBV10-3	TRBJ2-3	AIRNIPGLDTDTQY
TRBV28	TRBJ1-1	ASSFTGARNTEAF
TRBV5-6	TRBJ1-1	ASSSQTWNTEAF
TRBV5-6	TRBJ2-3	ASSLGAGSGTDTQY
TRBV21-1	TRBJ2-5	ASSKAAGAQQGETQY
TRBV20-1	TRBJ1-1	SADMNTEAF
TRBV5-1	TRBJ2-3	ASSLDDYELAGGRGTDTQY
TRBV29-1	TRBJ1-1	SVVQNTEAF
TRBV13	TRBJ2-7	ASSPWGLKRDLYEQY
TRBV7-6	TRBJ1-4	ASSPRAGGSLDEKLF
TRBV6-4	TRBJ1-5	ASSVNSDGNQPQH
TRBV28	TRBJ1-3	ASSLGGVSGNTIY